These 13 T cell receptor beta chains share one sample of origin, sequenced in a study of T cells in localized non-small cell lung cancer. TCRdb's table, derived via immunoSEQ multiplex PCR, lists solely in-frame clones and lacks some. The sample carries about 92,000 clones, approximately 90% recorded once. Material: PBMCs, obtained before any cancer treatment. The receptors come from a woman aged 35-75 years with stage II squamous cell lung carcinoma.

The genes are TRBV19 and TRBJ2-7; TRBD1 might be the D (5 bases). The CDR3 covers 15 residues. Germline V gene sequence: CDR1 LNHDA, CDR2 SQIVND (reference sequence). The V end lost 3 bases, the J end lost 3 bases, and 15 bases lay between the germline ends. CDR3 sequence (DNA): TGTGCCAGTAGTATCCTTAAACCAGGGTACTACGAGCAGTACTTC. Its protein product is CASSILKPGYYEQYF.

This clone was seen just once. The chain carries TRBV5-1 and TRBJ1-3, with D possibly matching TRBD1 (5 bases). Trimming removed 2 bases from V and 3 bases from J, with 18 bases in between. Germline V gene sequence: CDR1 SGHRS, CDR2 YFSETQ. The CDR3 sequence is 17 residues long. For the CDR3, the DNA is TGCGCCAGCAGCTTTGGGGGGACTAACAGTGGTGGAAACACCATATATTTT. Residues: CASSFGGTNSGGNTIYF.

The genes are TRBV13 and TRBJ2-2, with D tentatively TRBD2 (7 bases). CDR1 is PRHDT, CDR2 FYEKMQ, per germline (reference sequence). Trimming removed 5 bases from V and 6 bases from J, with 22 bases in between. The CDR3 runs 17 residues. This CDR3 is CASSRGEAGAGPGELFF. CDR3 in DNA: TGTGCCAGCAGCCGGGGGGAGGCAGGGGCCGGGCCCGGGGAGCTGTTTTTT.

Here the CDR3 reads CATNSAGVSYEQYF. DNA for the CDR3: TGTGCCACCAATTCCGCAGGGGTCTCCTACGAGCAGTACTTC. J is TRBJ2-7 and V is TRBV19; possible D gene TRBD1, 6 bases. Germline V gene lookup returns CDR1 LNHDA and CDR2 SQIVND (reference sequence). The CDR3 spans 14 residues. The ends were cut back, 10 bases at V and 0 bases at J, with 16 bases in the middle.

The chain has TRBV6-4 and TRBJ2-7; unclear D gene. This CDR3 has 15 amino acids. Germline CDR1 MRHNA, CDR2 SNTAGT. V was cut by 5 bases and J by 2 bases, with 16 bases left in between. CDR3 sequence (DNA): TGTGCCAGCAGTTTAGGGCCTACTTCTACCTACGAGCAGTACTTC. Protein product: CASSLGPTSTYEQYF.

The chain employs TRBV30 and TRBJ1-2; D remains ambiguous. V lost 4 bases and J 8 bases, leaving 17 bases between the germline ends. Germline V gene lookup returns CDR1 GTSNPN and CDR2 SVGIG (reference sequence). The CDR3 consists of 13 residues. Here the CDR3 reads CAWTPDHVMGYTF. In DNA, the CDR3 is TGTGCCTGGACCCCGGACCACGTGATGGGCTACACCTTC.

The chain recombines TRBV6-5 with TRBJ2-7; possible D gene TRBD1, 6 bases. Looked up from germline, CDR1 is MNHEY and CDR2 is SVGAGI. V was shortened by 6 bases and J by 2 bases, with 14 bases between the two germline ends. The CDR3 contains 14 residues. The CDR3: CASSLATGTYEQYF. The DNA of the CDR3 is TGTGCCAGCAGCCTGGCGACAGGAACCTACGAGCAGTACTTC.

The V gene is TRBV12-5, the J gene TRBJ2-2; D unclear. V gave up 7 bases and J gave up 7 bases, with 7 bases separating them. Germline values: CDR1 LGHNT, CDR2 FRNRAP. CDR3 size: 11 residues. CDR3 in DNA: TGTGCTAGTGCTCAGAACGGGGAGCTGTTTTTT. Translated: CASAQNGELFF.

This chain uses TRBV5-1 with TRBJ1-2, with D hard to call. The ends were cut back, 0 bases at V and 0 bases at J, with 15 bases in the middle. Germline V gene lookup returns CDR1 SGHRS and CDR2 YFSETQ. CDR3 length: 17 amino acids. The CDR3 coding sequence is TGCGCCAGCAGCTTGGCGAGCCCACGGAGAGCTAACTATGGCTACACCTTC. It specifies CASSLASPRRANYGYTF.

The rearrangement uses TRBV5-4 and TRBJ2-7; D unresolved. The V end lost 0 bases, the J end lost 7 bases, and 20 bases lay between the germline ends. Germline values: CDR1 SGHNT, CDR2 YYREEE (reference sequence). CDR3 length: 16 residues. Written as DNA, the CDR3 is TGTGCCAGCAGCTTGGGTAAGGGCACGGCAGGTTTTGAGCAGTACTTC. This gives the protein CASSLGKGTAGFEQYF. Full variable domain (rest looked up from reference TRBV5-4 and TRBJ2-7): ETGVTQSPTHLIKTRGQQVTLRCSSQSGHNTVSWYQQALGQGPQFIFQYYREEENGRGNFPPRFSGLQFPNYSSELNVNALELDDSALYLCASSLGKGTAGFEQYFGPGTRLTVT.

The rearrangement joins TRBV27 to TRBJ2-7; D is ambiguous. CDR1 and CDR2 from the germline V gene are MNHEY and SMNVEV (reference sequence). The CDR3 has 14 residues. V lost 0 bases to trimming and J lost 5 bases, with 11 bases between them. The CDR3 loop is CASSLSWGGDEQYF. CDR3 DNA sequence: TGTGCCAGCAGTTTATCGTGGGGTGGGGACGAGCAGTACTTC.

J is TRBJ1-5 and V is TRBV6-5, with D unclear. V was shortened by 5 bases and J by 6 bases, with 11 bases between the two germline ends. From germline, CDR1 is MNHEY and CDR2 SVGAGI. The CDR3 has 13 amino acids. For the CDR3, the DNA is TGTGCCAGCAGTGAAAGACGGGGTCAGCCCCAGCATTTT. Its translation is CASSERRGQPQHF.

CDR3 nucleotides: TGCGCCAGCAGCCAAGAGGGGGCCCACTATGGCTACACCTTC. This sequence encodes CASSQEGAHYGYTF. The chain recombines TRBV4-1 with TRBJ1-2; perhaps TRBD1 as D (6 bases). Germline CDR1 reads MGHRA; CDR2 reads YSYEKL. With 0 bases removed from V and 3 bases from J, the gap between germline ends came to 8 bases. The CDR3 is made up of 14 amino acids.